This record covers a single TCR beta chain. The target antigen is unknown. These data come from a study of shared clonotypes between healthy human individuals. Using immunoSEQ multiplex PCR, the repertoire was profiled, and TCRdb retains in-frame clones only, with some absent. Of about 600,000 clones listed, 95% to 96% are singletons. Trimming removed 3 bases from V and 4 bases from J; junction bases left unmatched: 3. Germline V gives CDR1 SNHLY, CDR2 FYNNEI. CDR3 size: 14 residues. As defined, naive CD8 cells were CD45RO-negative and positively selected for CCR7, with terminally differentiated effector memory CD45RA+ cells excluded. Study results and limitations: Non-shared clonotypes had lower generation probabilities than clonotypes shared by all four sorted-subset donors. A limitation of the genetic and exposure-history diversity represented arose from few donors. Among a few donors, about 4.6% of naive CD4 clonotypes were found in common.

The rearrangement uses TRBV2 and TRBJ2-1, with TRBD2 matching 7 bases. Sequencing was done on a sample of naive CD8+ T cells sorted from blood. This receptor was identified in a woman in her thirties in good health. The DNA for the CDR3 is TGTGCCAGCAGTGACGTTAGCGGGTACAATGAGCAGTTCTTC. Its protein product is CASSDVSGYNEQFF.